This record looks at one T cell receptor (beta chain) sequence and its context. This clonotype showed up just a few times. The clone's antigen remains unknown. Base qualities are not recorded, but no much larger clone differs from it by a single base. The source of the sample is a study of patients and donors after allogeneic stem cell transplantation (dated by TCRdb to 2019 to 2021). The receptor library was made with RT-PCR. Sequencing was performed on a NextSeq 550. TCRdb trimmed public reads at Q25 via fastp, called clones via MiXCR and kept in-frame beta chains. Rows are combined by CDR3 protein, so each entry shows the most common genes and DNA. For this sample there are 920,000 or so distinct CDR3 sequences; approximately 19% appear just once. Around 6% of the sample lies in the top ten. The sample comprised blood, either unsorted or a sorted T cell fraction (not recorded which). This TCR was recovered from a human donor who was either an allogeneic HSCT recipient or a stem cell or donor lymphocyte infusion donor (not recorded which). It is not recorded whose cells these are; they may come from a transplant donor.

The CDR3 sequence is CASSQEGRGSPLHF. The DNA is as follows: TGTGCCAGCAGCCAAGAGGGGCGAGGATCACCCCTCCACTTT. The rearranged segments are TRBV4-2 and TRBJ1-6, with a weak D call of TRBD1 (5 bases match). From the cysteine through the phenylalanine, the CDR3 covers 14 amino acids. The DNA shown is the 42-base CDR3, in frame from base 1. From a lookup of the germline V gene, CDR1 and CDR2 are LGHNA and YNFKEQ. Relative to germline, V is 0 bases shorter and J is 10 bases shorter, with 10 bases between their ends.